These 29 T cell receptor beta chains came from one sample sequenced in a study of blood T cells in healthy people across ages. With a J-beta primer mix and a sample-barcoded 5' primer, a second PCR ran 7 to 11 cycles. TCRdb fed the 5' RACE reads into MiXCR, producing one record per CDR3 protein. The data hold more than 800,000 distinct CDR3 sequences, with less than 35% observed a single time. Sequencing was performed on blood. The origin of the receptors is an elderly woman in good health.

The rearrangement links TRBV27 to TRBJ1-1; 7 nucleotides match TRBD1. V gave up 5 bases and J gave up 1 base; unmatched junction bases: 7. CDR1 and CDR2 (germline): MNHEY, SMNVEV (reference sequence). This CDR3 has 15 residues. The CDR3 spells CASSDYRGGNTEAFF. The CDR3 region has the DNA TGTGCCAGCAGTGACTACAGGGGCGGGAACACTGAAGCTTTCTTT.

This clonotype has a handful of counts. The chain recombines TRBV18 with TRBJ2-7; the D gene is possibly TRBD2 (5 bases). CDR3 size: 14 residues. CDR1 KGHSH and CDR2 LQKENI come from the germline V gene. V was pared by 3 bases and J by 2 bases, with 11 bases between. The CDR3 sequence is CASSPRSGPYEQYF. The CDR3 nucleotides are TGTGCCAGCTCACCCCGAAGCGGCCCCTACGAGCAGTACTTC.

In its sample, this clonotype was seen a few times. The chain carries TRBV6-5 and TRBJ1-1; D possibly corresponds to TRBD1 (5 bases). The CDR3 loop spans 12 amino acids. The germline V and J ends were trimmed by 5 bases and 3 bases, with 7 bases remaining between them. Germline assignment: CDR1 MNHEY and CDR2 SVGAGI. The CDR3 loop is CASSQGYTEAFF. In DNA, the CDR3 is TGTGCCAGCAGTCAGGGTTACACTGAAGCTTTCTTT.

This clonotype has a handful of counts. The V and J genes are TRBV20-1 and TRBJ1-4; a possible D gene is TRBD1 (5 bases). Germline V lookup: CDR1 DFQATT, CDR2 SNEGSKA (reference sequence). CDR3 length equals 14 residues. Trimming shortened V by 3 bases and J by 8 bases, and 16 bases separated the two germline ends. This CDR3 is CSARDRRRGEKLFF. The DNA of the CDR3 is TGCAGTGCTAGGGACCGGAGACGGGGCGAAAAACTGTTTTTT.

V usage is TRBV7-9 and J usage is TRBJ1-2; unclear D gene. The CDR3 contains 13 residues. V lost 4 bases and J 8 bases, leaving 14 bases between the germline ends. Germline assignment: CDR1 SEHNR and CDR2 FQNEAQ (reference sequence). CDR3 sequence: CASSSTRGGGYTF. The CDR3 DNA sequence: TGTGCCAGCAGCTCGACCCGCGGTGGGGGCTACACCTTC.

Many counts were recorded for this clonotype. The chain is built from TRBV7-2 and TRBJ1-2, with D perhaps matching TRBD1 (5 bases). Germline V gene sequence: CDR1 SGHTA, CDR2 FQGNSA. V was cut by 6 bases and J by 7 bases, with 12 bases left in between. The CDR3 consists of 12 residues. The CDR3 coding sequence is TGTGCCAGCAGTATCAGGGTGGGTGGCTACACCTTC. Translation: CASSIRVGGYTF.

A few counts support this clonotype. A much larger clone lies one base from this, so it may be a read error. The gene calls are TRBV7-9 and TRBJ2-7, with a possible D match to TRBD2 (6 bases). The V and J ends lost 8 bases and 7 bases respectively, with 12 bases between them. The CDR3 length is 11 residues. Germline V gives CDR1 SEHNR, CDR2 FQNEAQ (reference sequence). DNA of the CDR3: TGTGCCAGCGGCGGGGCTGGGGAGCAGTACGTC. Amino acid sequence: CASGGAGEQYV.

Worth noting for this clonotype: Since a much larger clone is just one base distant, this may be a read error. The chain has TRBV2 and TRBJ2-3; D might be TRBD2 (5 bases). The length of the CDR3 is 11 residues. Germline assignment: CDR1 SNHLY and CDR2 FYNNEI. The V end was cut by 7 bases, the J end by 7 bases, with 9 bases between. The CDR3 loop reads CASTRENTQYF. As DNA, the CDR3 is TGTGCCAGCACGAGGGAGAATACGCAGTATTTT.

This clonotype was observed at least ten times. The V gene is TRBV2, the J gene TRBJ2-5, with D perhaps matching TRBD2 (7 bases). The CDR3 has 15 residues. The V and J ends lost 3 bases and 0 bases respectively, with 11 bases between them. Germline V gene data show CDR1 as SNHLY and CDR2 as FYNNEI. CDR3 in amino acids: CASSEGGGYQETQYF. The CDR3 DNA follows: TGTGCCAGCAGTGAGGGCGGGGGCTACCAAGAGACCCAGTACTTC.

CDR3 nucleotides: TGCAGTGTAGCGCCGGGACATTCGGGAGATACGCAGTATTTT. This gives the protein CSVAPGHSGDTQYF. The chain uses TRBV20-1 and TRBJ2-3; D is possibly TRBD1 (6 bases). CDR3 length: 14 residues. V lost 7 bases, J lost 5 bases, and 19 bases lay in between. Germline V lookup: CDR1 DFQATT, CDR2 SNEGSKA (reference sequence).

This clonotype appeared many times. CDR3 residues: CASSYSSTGPDIQYF. CDR3 nucleotides: TGTGCCAGCAGTTACTCCTCGACAGGGCCGGACATTCAGTACTTC. The chain joins TRBV6-2 or TRBV6-3 to TRBJ2-4, with TRBD1 matching over 7 bases. After removal of 0 bases from V and 8 bases from J, the junction contained 7 bases not matched to a gene. The CDR3 sequence is 15 residues long. The germline gives CDR1 MNHEY, CDR2 SVGEGT.

The chain combines TRBV10-3 with TRBJ1-5, with 7 bases lining up with TRBD1. This CDR3 contains 15 residues. Trimming removed 4 bases from V and 3 bases from J; junction bases left unmatched: 6. From germline, CDR1 is ENHRY and CDR2 SYGVKD. CDR3 sequence (DNA): TGTGCCATCAGTGGAGGAGGGGGCGACAATCAGCCCCAGCATTTT. It translates to CAISGGGGDNQPQHF.

This chain links TRBV15 with TRBJ1-5; D is uncertain. The last part of the DNA fits TRBJ2-3 better; the J call may be wrong. The CDR3 consists of 14 residues. The V gene's germline CDR1 is LNHNV and CDR2 YYDKDF (reference sequence). This chain's CDR3 is CATSRDRPNQPQYF. The CDR3 nucleotides read TGTGCCACCAGCAGAGATAGACCCAATCAGCCCCAGTATTTT.

This clonotype occurred many times. The chain recombines TRBV15 with TRBJ1-1, with D tentatively TRBD1 (5 bases). Germline lookup yields CDR1 LNHNV and CDR2 YYDKDF (reference sequence). The V end was cut by 2 bases, the J end by 1 base, with 8 bases between. The CDR3 is 14 residues long. CDR3 in amino acids: CATSRRTGNTEAFF. The CDR3 DNA follows: TGTGCCACCAGCAGAAGAACAGGGAACACTGAAGCTTTCTTT.

The V and J genes are TRBV20-1 and TRBJ2-5; D is perhaps TRBD1 or TRBD2 (6 bases each). The J call may be in error: the DNA end matches TRBJ2-7 better. CDR1 is DFQATT and CDR2 is SNEGSKA in the germline V gene (reference sequence). This CDR3 spans 19 amino acids. In DNA, the CDR3 is TGCAGTGCTAGCTGGGGGGCTAGACGAGATCGGGCCTTTATCCACGAGCAGTACTTC. Protein product: CSASWGARRDRAFIHEQYF.

This clonotype was seen ten or more times. The chain couples TRBV9 to TRBJ1-2; 8 bases align to TRBD1. Per germline, CDR1 SGDLS and CDR2 YYNGEE. V was pared by 0 bases and J by 8 bases, with 12 bases of the junction left unmatched. The CDR3 loop spans 16 amino acids. CDR3 protein: CASSVATGQATGGYTF. CDR3 bases: TGTGCCAGCAGCGTAGCTACGGGACAGGCAACGGGGGGCTACACCTTC.

This clonotype appeared a single time. The chain has TRBV6-1 and TRBJ1-2; 7 bases match TRBD1. The germline gives CDR1 MNHNS, CDR2 SASEGT. The CDR3 runs to 16 residues. The V segment lost 2 bases and the J segment 5 bases; nucleotides outside the gene matches: 11. CDR3 protein: CASSEPDRPTYYGYTF. The CDR3 nucleotides are TGTGCCAGCAGTGAACCGGACAGGCCTACTTATTATGGCTACACCTTC.

As regards this clonotype: This sequence may be a read error, since a much larger clone differs from it by one base. This likely comes from a read error, as the CDR3 has no conserved phenylalanine or tryptophan at its end. The chain links TRBV28 to TRBJ2-7; D may be TRBD1 (7 bases). The ends were cut back, 2 bases at V and 6 bases at J, with 11 bases in the middle. Germline-derived CDR1 and CDR2 are MDHEN and SYDVKM. This CDR3 contains 13 residues. The CDR3: CASSLVQGGEQYC. DNA for the CDR3: TGTGCCAGCAGTTTAGTGCAGGGGGGCGAGCAGTACTGC.

As to this clonotype: Compared with germline, one end of the junction differs, possibly owing to a read error. The V and J genes are TRBV3-1 and TRBJ2-3; the D is unclear. The length of the CDR3 is 13 residues. CDR1 LGHDT and CDR2 YNNKEL come from the germline V gene (reference sequence). CDR3 in DNA: TGTACCAGCAGCCATAGAATCGAAGATACGCAGTATTTT. As protein: CTSSHRIEDTQYF.

This clonotype appeared many times. The rearrangement links TRBV5-4 to TRBJ2-7; either TRBD1 or TRBD2 may supply D (6 bases each). The CDR3 runs to 15 residues. Germline V lookup: CDR1 SGHNT, CDR2 YYREEE (reference sequence). With 3 bases removed from V and 3 bases from J, the gap between germline ends came to 16 bases. CDR3 bases: TGTGCCAGCAGCTCGGTAGTACAGGGAGGCTACGAGCAGTACTTC. The encoded protein is CASSSVVQGGYEQYF.

This clonotype appeared a single time. A much larger clone differs from this one at a single base, so this may be a read error. This chain's CDR3 is CWVGSPNLYEQYF. CDR3 sequence (DNA): TGTTGGGTGGGGTCCCCTAATTTGTATGAGCAGTACTTC. V and J are TRBV21-1 and TRBJ2-5; the table's TRBD1 call for D was not verified on the DNA. TRBV21-1 is marked as a pseudogene. The CDR3 has 13 amino acids.

This clonotype was counted many times. This CDR3 is CASRKTGPGSYNSPLHF. For the CDR3, the DNA is TGTGCCAGCAGAAAGACAGGGCCCGGCTCCTATAATTCACCCCTCCACTTT. V and J are TRBV7-2 and TRBJ1-6, with 7 bases aligning to TRBD1. V lost 6 bases and J lost 0; bases outside the gene matches: 8. CDR3 length: 17 amino acids. Germline V gives CDR1 SGHTA, CDR2 FQGNSA.

The chain couples TRBV28 to TRBJ2-7; tentative D call: TRBD2 (5 bases). Per germline, CDR1 MDHEN and CDR2 SYDVKM. CDR3 length: 13 amino acids. Trimming left V 10 bases short and J 2 bases short, with 15 bases between. The CDR3 DNA reads as TGTGCCATTCAACGGGGAATCCCCTACGAGCAGTACTTC. As protein: CAIQRGIPYEQYF.

A few counts support this clonotype. The gene calls are TRBV7-2 and TRBJ1-5; weak D call: TRBD1 (6 bases). Trimming pared 3 bases from V and 6 bases from J, leaving 15 bases between. The V gene's germline CDR1 is SGHTA and CDR2 FQGNSA. The CDR3 is 15 residues long. This CDR3 is CASSLGQLGGQPQHF. For the CDR3, the DNA is TGTGCCAGCAGCTTGGGACAACTAGGAGGTCAGCCCCAGCATTTT.

This clonotype was found a few times. The chain uses TRBV7-2 and TRBJ2-1; 8 bases align to TRBD2. J was trimmed by 3 bases and V by 4 bases; bases with no gene match: 5. Germline V CDR1 and CDR2: SGHTA, FQGNSA. CDR3 length: 15 amino acids. The CDR3 loop reads CASSSRRGDYNEQFF. CDR3 nucleotides: TGTGCCAGCAGCTCTCGGCGGGGGGACTACAATGAGCAGTTCTTC.

This clonotype occurred a few times. Given a much more abundant clone one base away, this may be a read error. This CDR3 is CASRTTGTGSYEQYF. CDR3 nucleotide sequence: TGTGCCAGCAGGACCACCGGGACAGGGTCGTACGAGCAGTACTTC. The V gene is TRBV12-3 or TRBV12-4, the J gene TRBJ2-5, with 9 bases matching TRBD1. The end of the DNA is better explained by TRBJ2-7, so the J call may be wrong. This CDR3 spans 15 amino acids.

This clonotype was counted a few times. V gene TRBV5-1 combines with J gene TRBJ1-4; TRBD1 might be the D (6 bases). The germline CDR1 and CDR2 sequences are SGHRS and YFSETQ. The CDR3 runs to 15 residues. Trimming stripped 0 bases from V and 5 bases from J, with 11 bases between. CDR3 residues: CASSLGDRTNEKLFF. In DNA, the CDR3 is TGCGCCAGCAGCTTGGGTGACAGGACAAATGAAAAACTGTTTTTT.

The chain has TRBV7-2 and TRBJ1-4; 7 bases are shared with TRBD1. The CDR3 has 16 residues. Germline V gene lookup returns CDR1 SGHTA and CDR2 FQGNSA. V lost 5 bases, J lost 3 bases, and 9 bases stayed unmatched. The CDR3 here is CASSGSWTGANEKLFF. Written as DNA, the CDR3 is TGTGCCAGCAGCGGGTCCTGGACAGGAGCTAATGAAAAACTGTTTTTT.

The chain couples TRBV5-1 to TRBJ2-5, with 8 positions matching TRBD2. CDR3 size: 14 residues. Losses at the gene ends were 4 bases for V and 5 bases for J; bases not matched to a gene: 7. The germline V gene encodes CDR1 SGHRS and CDR2 YFSETQ. The CDR3 DNA reads as TGCGCCAGCAGCCGGGGGGGGACTTGGGAGACCCAGTACTTC. Translated, it gives CASSRGGTWETQYF.